One and the same sample provided the 16 T cell receptor beta chains below, sequenced in a study of PD-1 blockade in classical Hodgkin lymphoma. Every single patient, without exception, relapsed after autologous stem cell transplantation, and brentuximab vedotin exposure varied. Repertoires were generated with immunoSEQ multiplex PCR, while TCRdb's copy carries only in-frame clones and drops some. The table shows about 110,000 clones, with 80% to 90% occurring only once. The starting material was peripheral blood mononuclear cells (PBMCs), obtained before the second cycle of nivolumab. These TCRs come from a human donor with classical Hodgkin lymphoma.

The chain employs TRBV25-1 and TRBJ2-3, with D tentatively TRBD1 (5 bases). Trimming took 1 base from V and 0 from J, leaving 8 bases between them. The length of the CDR3 is 15 residues. Germline loops: CDR1 MGHDK, CDR2 SYGVNS. For the CDR3, the DNA is TGTGCCAGCAGTGAATGGGGCAGCAGCACAGATACGCAGTATTTT. Protein: CASSEWGSSTDTQYF. The full variable domain, its missing parts supplied by reference TRBV25-1 and TRBJ2-3, is EADIYQTPRYLVIGTGKKITLECSQTMGHDKMYWYQQDPGMELHLIHYSYGVNSTEKGDLSSESTVSRIRTEHFPLTLESARPSHTSQYLCASSEWGSSTDTQYFGPGTRLTVL.

DNA for the CDR3: TGCGCCAGCAGTCAATCGGGGGGAACCGGGGAGCTGTTTTTT. Encoded protein: CASSQSGGTGELFF. The chain joins TRBV23-1 to TRBJ2-2; maybe TRBD2 (6 bases). TRBV23-1 is reported as an ORF; its role is uncertain. V was clipped by 0 bases and J by 5 bases, with 7 bases between them. The length of the CDR3 is 14 residues.

The chain carries TRBV2 and TRBJ2-1; D is perhaps TRBD1 or TRBD2 (6 bases each). V lost 4 bases and J lost 10, with 23 bases in between. The CDR3 has 16 residues. Germline V gene sequence: CDR1 SNHLY, CDR2 FYNNEI. The DNA of the CDR3 is TGTGCCAGCAGTGGCCGCTATGGGACTGCGCAGGGGGAGCAGTTCTTC. It codes for CASSGRYGTAQGEQFF.

The chain's CDR3 is CASRGLARNNEQFF. The CDR3 nucleotides are TGTGCCAGTAGAGGACTAGCGAGAAACAATGAGCAGTTCTTC. V gene TRBV19 combines with J gene TRBJ2-1; TRBD2 matches at 9 bases. Germline values: CDR1 LNHDA, CDR2 SQIVND (reference sequence). The CDR3 has 14 residues. Germline trimming cut 6 bases from V and 5 bases from J; bases unmatched to any gene: 5.

The genes are TRBV11-3 and TRBJ2-1; TRBD2 aligns across 8 bases. The CDR3 is 15 amino acids. Germline CDR1 reads SGHNT; CDR2 reads YENEEA. Unmatched junction bases numbered 5, after V lost 3 bases and J lost 4 bases. CDR3 region: CASSLDGRGYNEQFF. The CDR3, as DNA: TGTGCCAGCAGCTTGGACGGGAGGGGGTACAATGAGCAGTTCTTC.

The chain carries TRBV6-5 and TRBJ2-1; 8 nucleotides agree with TRBD1. The germline gives CDR1 MNHEY, CDR2 SVGAGI. This CDR3 comprises 14 residues. The V and J ends lost 5 bases and 4 bases, in that order; junction bases with no gene match: 4. The CDR3 region is CASSQGASYNEQFF. In nucleotides, the CDR3 is TGTGCCAGCAGTCAGGGGGCTTCTTACAATGAGCAGTTCTTC.

This clone was seen just once. The chain combines TRBV19 with TRBJ2-5; the D is unclear. With 4 bases removed from V and 5 bases from J, the gap between germline ends came to 11 bases. CDR3 length: 13 residues. CDR1 and CDR2 (germline): LNHDA, SQIVND (reference sequence). Here the CDR3 DNA reads TGTGCCAGTAGTAAACAGAGACGGGAGACCCAGTACTTC. Its translation: CASSKQRRETQYF.

This sequence joins TRBV9 and TRBJ2-3, with a weak D call TRBD1 (5 bases). The CDR3 covers 14 residues. Trimming removed 2 bases at V and 1 base at J, with 8 bases between. Germline CDR1 reads SGDLS; CDR2 reads YYNGEE. As DNA, the CDR3 is TGTGCCAGCAGCGTGGGCAGGGGCACAGATACGCAGTATTTT. Translation: CASSVGRGTDTQYF.

The chain uses TRBV2 and TRBJ2-2; the D gene is possibly TRBD2 (5 bases). The CDR3 runs 14 residues. The V end was cut by 5 bases, the J end by 2 bases, with 9 bases between. The germline gives CDR1 SNHLY, CDR2 FYNNEI. DNA for the CDR3: TGTGCCAGCAGTCCCGGGGTCAACACCGGGGAGCTGTTTTTT. It is translated as CASSPGVNTGELFF. The entire variable domain, with the rest obtained from reference TRBV2 and TRBJ2-2, is as follows: EPEVTQTPSHQVTQMGQEVILRCVPISNHLYFYWYRQILGQKVEFLVSFYNNEISEKSEIFDDQFSVERPDGSNFTLKIRSTKLEDSAMYFCASSPGVNTGELFFGEGSRLTVL.

This clone was found once. This rearrangement joins TRBV7-9 to TRBJ1-2; D call uncertain. Per germline, CDR1 SEHNR and CDR2 FQNEAQ (reference sequence). The CDR3 spans 15 residues. Trimming stripped 7 bases from V and 1 base from J, with 16 bases between. CDR3 loop: CASTDPSSFNYGYTF. Here the CDR3 DNA reads TGTGCCAGCACCGATCCCTCGTCCTTTAACTATGGCTACACCTTC.

The CDR3 sequence: CAWTSGMTDTQYF. CDR3 DNA: TGTGCCTGGACTAGCGGGATGACAGATACGCAGTATTTT. V and J are TRBV30 and TRBJ2-3, with 9 bases matching TRBD2. In germline, CDR1 is GTSNPN, CDR2 SVGIG (reference sequence). The CDR3 has 13 residues. The junction had 2 bases not matched to a gene; V was cut back by 4 bases and J by 3 bases. The full variable domain, its missing parts supplied by reference TRBV30 and TRBJ2-3, is SQTIHQWPATLVQPVGSPLSLECTVEGTSNPNLYWYRQAAGRGLQLLFYSVGIGQISSEVPQNLSASRPQDRQFILSSKKLLLSDSGFYLCAWTSGMTDTQYFGPGTRLTVL.

The chain links TRBV6-6 to TRBJ2-7, with D possibly TRBD2 on 7 matching bases. V dropped 10 bases and J dropped 5 bases, with 21 bases sitting between them. This CDR3 has 14 residues. Germline CDR1 and CDR2: MNHNY and SVGAGI (reference sequence). CDR3 sequence: CATAPLGAGDEQYF. CDR3 coding DNA: TGTGCCACAGCTCCGCTGGGGGCGGGGGACGAGCAGTACTTC.

This chain joins TRBV6-1 and TRBJ2-3; D may be TRBD2 (6 bases). V dropped 4 bases and J dropped 0 bases, with 11 bases sitting between them. The CDR3 contains 15 residues. Germline CDR1 MNHNS, CDR2 SASEGT. The CDR3 nucleotides are TGTGCCAGCAGTGCCCTAGCGAGAAGCACAGATACGCAGTATTTT. This codes for CASSALARSTDTQYF.

This clone turned up a few times. The rearrangement links TRBV25-1 to TRBJ1-5; unclear D gene. Germline-derived CDR1 and CDR2 are MGHDK and SYGVNS. The CDR3 totals 11 residues. V was trimmed by 6 bases and J by 9 bases, leaving 9 bases between them. The CDR3 loop reads CASRWYVPQHF. The CDR3 DNA is TGTGCCAGCAGGTGGTACGTGCCCCAGCATTTT.

V and J are TRBV4-2 and TRBJ2-1, with 7 bases aligning to TRBD1. From germline, CDR1 is LGHNA and CDR2 YNFKEQ. CDR3 length equals 15 residues. V gave up 0 bases and J gave up 2 bases; unmatched junction bases: 1. Here the CDR3 reads CASSQEGGPYNEQFF. The CDR3, as DNA: TGTGCCAGCAGCCAAGAAGGGGGCCCCTACAATGAGCAGTTCTTC.

The rearrangement links TRBV4-2 to TRBJ1-2; possible D gene TRBD1, 6 bases. Trimming took off 4 bases at V and 2 bases at J, with 17 bases between the two ends. The CDR3 loop spans 16 amino acids. CDR1 and CDR2 (germline): LGHNA, YNFKEQ. The CDR3 bases are TGTGCCAGCAGCCGAGCCCCCTGGACAGACAACTATGGCTACACCTTC. This translates into CASSRAPWTDNYGYTF.